These T cell receptor beta chains were read from a single sample in a study of Ad26.COV2.S vaccination and SARS-CoV-2 variants. Using immunoSEQ multiplex PCR, the repertoire was profiled, and TCRdb retains in-frame clones only, with some absent. The table lists about 350,000 clones, 88% of them singletons. Sequences were derived from peripheral blood, sampled in a trial of Ad26.COV2.S vaccine versus placebo. Receptors were obtained from a person aged 18-60 years who received the Ad26.COV2.S COVID-19 vaccine or a placebo. Both conserved end residues are part of each CDR3. D genes are given only for firm matches. Clone size is stated in some rows and not others, as once, few, many or a class when expanded.

cdr3_nt	cdr3_aa	clone_size	v_call	j_call	d_call
TGTGCCAGCAGTTACTCGATGCGGGGGCAAGAGAGTGGCTACACCTTC	CASSYSMRGQESGYTF	once	TRBV6-5	TRBJ1-2	-
TGTGCCAGCAGCTTAGGGGGAGGCTCCTACAATGAGCAGTTCTTC	CASSLGGGSYNEQFF	once	TRBV7-2	TRBJ2-1	-
TGTGCCAGCAGACATCCTAGCGGCTACGAGCAGTACTTC	CASRHPSGYEQYF	-	TRBV28	TRBJ2-7	TRBD2
TGCGCCAGCGAGAGCGGGAGGATTTTAGATACGCAGTATTTT	CASESGRILDTQYF	-	TRBV5-1	TRBJ2-3	TRBD2
TGTGCCAGCTCCCGAGGGGCTAGCGATTACAATGAGCAGTTCTTC	CASSRGASDYNEQFF	-	TRBV18	TRBJ2-1	-
TGTGCCAGCAGCTTGTCGGTTCTCCACAGGGGCTACGAGCAGTACTTC	CASSLSVLHRGYEQYF	-	TRBV5-6	TRBJ2-7	TRBD1
TGTGCCAGCAGCTTAGGTCTGGGTAAAGGAAACACCATATATTTT	CASSLGLGKGNTIYF	-	TRBV7-2	TRBJ1-3	-
TGCGCCAGCAGCCCCGGCCCCGGGGGCTACACCTTC	CASSPGPGGYTF	few	TRBV4-3	TRBJ1-2	-
TGTGCCAGTAGGGACAGGGGGACCACAGATACGCAGTATTTT	CASRDRGTTDTQYF	-	TRBV19	TRBJ2-3	TRBD1
TGTGCCAGCAGCTTAGCGACGGGACAGGGGGCCGGTGAAGCTTTCTTT	CASSLATGQGAGEAFF	-	TRBV7-6	TRBJ1-1	TRBD1
TGTGCCAGCATGCGGCAGGGGAACACTGAAGCTTTCTTT	CASMRQGNTEAFF	-	TRBV12-3/TRBV12-4	TRBJ1-1	-
TGTGCCTGGAGCAGGACAGGGGGAGGTGAAAAACTGTTTTTT	CAWSRTGGGEKLFF	-	TRBV30	TRBJ1-4	TRBD1
TGTGCCAGCAGCTTAAGGGACGGACAAGGCTCCATATATTTT	CASSLRDGQGSIYF	-	TRBV7-3	TRBJ1-3	-
TGCAGCGCCGGGGGCGCTGAAGCTTTCTTT	CSAGGAEAFF	-	TRBV29-1	TRBJ1-1	-
TGTGCCAGCATGACTAGGGGAGTAGATGAAAAACTGTTTTTT	CASMTRGVDEKLFF	once	TRBV6-5	TRBJ1-4	-
TGTGCCAGCAGCCGGTCTAATGAAAAACTGTTTTTT	CASSRSNEKLFF	-	TRBV7-2	TRBJ1-4	-
TGTGCCAGCAGCCCGCAGCCCAATGAGCAGTTCTTC	CASSPQPNEQFF	-	TRBV5-5	TRBJ2-1	-
TGTGCCATTAGCGGGGGGACAGATACGCAGTATTTT	CAISGGTDTQYF	-	TRBV10-3	TRBJ2-3	TRBD2